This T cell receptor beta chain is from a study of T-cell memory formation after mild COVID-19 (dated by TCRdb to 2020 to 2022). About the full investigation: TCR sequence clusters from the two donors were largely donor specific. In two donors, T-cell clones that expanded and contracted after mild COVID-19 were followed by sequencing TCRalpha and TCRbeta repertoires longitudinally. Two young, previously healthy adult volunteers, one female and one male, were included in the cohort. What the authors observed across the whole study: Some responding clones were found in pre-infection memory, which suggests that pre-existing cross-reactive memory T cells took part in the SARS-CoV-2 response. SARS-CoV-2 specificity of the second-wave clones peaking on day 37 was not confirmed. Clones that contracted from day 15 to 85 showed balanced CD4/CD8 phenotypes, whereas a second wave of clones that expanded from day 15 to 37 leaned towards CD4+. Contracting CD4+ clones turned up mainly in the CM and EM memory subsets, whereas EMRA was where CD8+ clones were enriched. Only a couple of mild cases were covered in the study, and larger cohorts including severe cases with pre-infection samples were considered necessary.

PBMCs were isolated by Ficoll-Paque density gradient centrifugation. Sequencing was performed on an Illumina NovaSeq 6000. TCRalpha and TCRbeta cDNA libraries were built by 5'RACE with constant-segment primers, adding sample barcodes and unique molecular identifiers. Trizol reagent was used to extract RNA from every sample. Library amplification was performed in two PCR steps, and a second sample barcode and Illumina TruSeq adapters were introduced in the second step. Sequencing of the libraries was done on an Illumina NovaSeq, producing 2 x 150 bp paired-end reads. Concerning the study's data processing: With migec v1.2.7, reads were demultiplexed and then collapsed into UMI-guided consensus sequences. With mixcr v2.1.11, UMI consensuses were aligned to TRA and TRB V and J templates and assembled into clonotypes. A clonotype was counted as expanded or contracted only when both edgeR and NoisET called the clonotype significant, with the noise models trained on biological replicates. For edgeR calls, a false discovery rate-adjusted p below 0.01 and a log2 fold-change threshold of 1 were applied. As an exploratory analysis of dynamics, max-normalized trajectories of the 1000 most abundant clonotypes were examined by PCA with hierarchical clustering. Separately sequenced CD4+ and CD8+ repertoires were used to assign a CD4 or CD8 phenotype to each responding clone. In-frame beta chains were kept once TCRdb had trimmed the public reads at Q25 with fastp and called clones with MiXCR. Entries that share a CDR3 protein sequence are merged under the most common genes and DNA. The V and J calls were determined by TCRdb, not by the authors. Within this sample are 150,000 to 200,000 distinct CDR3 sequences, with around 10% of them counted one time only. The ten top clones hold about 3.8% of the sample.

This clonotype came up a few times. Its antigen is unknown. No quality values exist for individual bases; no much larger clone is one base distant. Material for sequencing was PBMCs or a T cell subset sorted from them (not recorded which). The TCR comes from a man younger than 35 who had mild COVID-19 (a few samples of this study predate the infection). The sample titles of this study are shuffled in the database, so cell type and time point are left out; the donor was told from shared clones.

The DNA sequence is TGTGCCAGCAGTGCTCCTCGGGACAGGGGCCGCGATGGCTACACCTTC. This codes for CASSAPRDRGRDGYTF. The rearranged chain carries TRBV25-1 and TRBJ1-2, with TRBD1 identical over 10 junction bases. V is trimmed back by 4 bases and J by 6 bases, and the junction contains 11 bases that no gene match accounts for. The CDR3 measures 16 amino acids from cysteine to phenylalanine. CDR3 DNA is the only sequence kept; it has 48 bases, read in frame from the first base. CDR1 and CDR2 were assigned from the germline V gene as MGHDK and SYGVNS.